Following are 29 T cell receptor beta chains from one sample sequenced in a study of cytomegalovirus exposure and HLA in healthy donors (dated by TCRdb to 2017 to 2019). Library prep was done by the immunoSEQ multiplex PCR assay. The multiplex PCR relied on a mix of 60 forward primers for TCR Vbeta segments and 13 reverse primers for TCR Jbeta segments. TCRdb took this table from immuneACCESS and kept in-frame rearrangements with V and J called. Such tables lack part of the clones; where checked against another copy, unresolved V genes explain under half of the gap, and the rest is unexplained. This sample gives 100,000 to 150,000 clones in total; under 90% of them show up just once. Clones ranked in the top ten supply about 0.76% of the sample. The material sequenced was PBMCs. The receptors originated from a man in his late teens or twenties in good health and CMV-seronegative.

J is TRBJ2-2 and V is TRBV28; 10 bases agree with TRBD2. CDR3 length: 16 amino acids. CDR1 is MDHEN and CDR2 is SYDVKM in the germline V gene. With 6 bases clipped from V and 1 base from J, the junction kept 5 bases outside the gene matches. The CDR3 protein is CASRFRLAGNTGELFF. The CDR3 DNA reads as TGTGCCAGCAGATTTAGACTAGCGGGGAACACCGGGGAGCTGTTTTTT.

The CDR3 is CASSLSEYPNSPLHF. CDR3 DNA sequence: TGTGCCAGCAGCTTGTCGGAGTACCCAAATTCACCCCTCCACTTT. The genes are TRBV7-6 and TRBJ1-6; D gene ambiguous. The CDR3 consists of 15 residues. The V end lost 3 bases, the J end lost 7 bases, and 13 bases lay between the germline ends. Germline CDR1 and CDR2: SGHVS and FNYEAQ.

The J gene is TRBJ1-6, the V gene TRBV18; possible D gene TRBD1, 5 bases. V lost 2 bases, J lost 8 bases, and 13 bases lay in between. The CDR3 sequence is 15 residues long. Per the germline V gene, CDR1 is KGHSH and CDR2 is LQKENI. CDR3 protein: CASSPGLGGDSPLHF. DNA for the CDR3: TGTGCCAGCTCACCAGGTCTGGGGGGAGATTCACCCCTCCACTTT. Full variable domain (rest looked up from reference TRBV18 and TRBJ1-6): NAGVMQNPRHLVRRRGQEARLRCSPMKGHSHVYWYRQLPEEGLKFMVYLQKENIIDESGMPKERFSAEFPKEGPSILRIQQVVRGDSAAYFCASSPGLGGDSPLHFGNGTRLTVT.

The gene calls are TRBV6-4 and TRBJ1-2; a possible D gene is TRBD1 (5 bases). V dropped 3 bases and J dropped 7 bases, with 12 bases sitting between them. Looked up from germline, CDR1 is MRHNA and CDR2 is SNTAGT. The CDR3 loop spans 13 amino acids. Written as DNA, the CDR3 is TGTGCCAGCAGTGAGCGTGACAGTGGTGGCTACACCTTC. Translated: CASSERDSGGYTF.

The chain employs TRBV9 and TRBJ2-3, with 7 nucleotides matching TRBD1. V lost 3 bases and J lost 6; bases outside the gene matches: 10. The CDR3 consists of 15 residues. Germline V gene lookup returns CDR1 SGDLS and CDR2 YYNGEE. The CDR3 nucleotides are TGTGCCAGCAGCGCGATTTACCCGGACAGGGATACGCAGTATTTT. This sequence encodes CASSAIYPDRDTQYF.

The rearrangement joins TRBV4-3 to TRBJ2-7; D is possibly TRBD1 (6 bases). The CDR3 contains 13 residues. Trimming removed 3 bases from V and 7 bases from J, with 13 bases in between. The germline gives CDR1 LGHNA, CDR2 YSLEER. In DNA, the CDR3 is TGCGCCAGCAGCCACACGCACAGGGTTGAGCAGTACTTC. Encoded protein: CASSHTHRVEQYF.

The V gene is TRBV4-3, the J gene TRBJ1-2; 7 nucleotides align to TRBD1. Germline assignment: CDR1 LGHNA and CDR2 YSLEER. The junction had 8 bases not matched to a gene; V was cut back by 0 bases and J by 4 bases. The CDR3 loop spans 16 amino acids. In DNA, the CDR3 is TGCGCCAGCAGCCAAGATGCGACAGGGACATTCTATGGCTACACCTTC. Amino acid sequence: CASSQDATGTFYGYTF.

The gene calls are TRBV19 and TRBJ2-7, with TRBD1 matching over 9 bases. Germline CDR1 is LNHDA and CDR2 is SQIVND (reference sequence). The CDR3 runs 15 residues. V dropped 6 bases and J dropped 1; count of bases not matched to a gene: 7. The CDR3 protein is CASSLSGTGSYEQYF. CDR3 in DNA: TGTGCCAGTAGCCTGAGCGGGACAGGGTCCTACGAGCAGTACTTC.

This clone is a singleton in its sample. This chain joins TRBV7-9 and TRBJ2-5, with TRBD2 identical over 9 bases. With 5 bases clipped from V and 1 base from J, the junction kept 11 bases outside the gene matches. Germline CDR1 and CDR2: SEHNR and FQNEAQ (reference sequence). CDR3 length equals 17 residues. CDR3 sequence reads: CASSPRGSGGFQETQYF. CDR3 bases: TGTGCCAGCAGCCCGAGGGGCAGCGGGGGGTTCCAAGAGACCCAGTACTTC. The full variable domain, its missing parts supplied by reference TRBV7-9 and TRBJ2-5, is DTGVSQNPRHKITKRGQNVTFRCDPISEHNRLYWYRQTLGQGPEFLTYFQNEAQLEKSRLLSDRFSAERPKGSFSTLEIQRTEQGDSAMYLCASSPRGSGGFQETQYFGPGTRLLVL.

The chain carries TRBV28 and TRBJ1-5, with D perhaps TRBD1 (5 bases). The CDR3 consists of 18 residues. From germline, CDR1 is MDHEN and CDR2 SYDVKM. V lost 5 bases to trimming and J lost 4 bases, with 24 bases between them. The DNA of the CDR3 is TGTGCCAGCAGTCATCGCCCAGGGAGGTCGGGGGTGAATCAGCCCCAGCATTTT. Amino acids: CASSHRPGRSGVNQPQHF.

The chain carries TRBV29-1 and TRBJ1-2; D gene ambiguous. CDR3 length: 14 residues. Germline-derived CDR1 and CDR2 are SQVTM and ANQGSEA. V was shortened by 4 bases and J by 2 bases, with 14 bases between the two germline ends. The CDR3 spells CSVANSSPNYGYTF. DNA for the CDR3: TGCAGCGTTGCCAACTCTTCCCCCAACTATGGCTACACCTTC.

CDR3 in DNA: TGCGCCAGCAGTTCGGGGGAGAAGGAAAAACTGTTTTTT. Its protein is CASSSGEKEKLFF. The rearrangement links TRBV5-1 to TRBJ1-4, with D perhaps TRBD1 (5 bases). V was cut by 5 bases and J by 8 bases, with 13 bases left in between. The germline CDR1 and CDR2 sequences are SGHRS and YFSETQ. CDR3 size: 13 residues.

V is TRBV7-2 and J is TRBJ1-1, with 9 bases aligning to TRBD1. Unmatched junction bases numbered 10, after V lost 5 bases and J lost 3 bases. Germline loops: CDR1 SGHTA, CDR2 FQGNSA. The CDR3 runs 16 residues. The CDR3 sequence is CASSRTGGEWDTEAFF. DNA of the CDR3: TGTGCCAGCAGCAGAACAGGGGGCGAGTGGGACACTGAAGCTTTCTTT.

V usage is TRBV6-4 and J usage is TRBJ2-7, with TRBD2 matching 13 bases. Germline CDR1 and CDR2: MRHNA and SNTAGT. After removal of 4 bases from V and 10 bases from J, the junction contained 4 bases not matched to a gene. The CDR3 consists of 13 residues. CDR3 nucleotides: TGTGCCAGCAGTGTACTAGCGGGGGGGTATCAGTACTTC. As protein: CASSVLAGGYQYF.

This rearrangement joins TRBV9 to TRBJ2-2; D gene uncertain. V was shortened by 0 bases and J by 4 bases, with 7 bases between the two germline ends. CDR3 length: 14 residues. CDR1 is SGDLS and CDR2 is YYNGEE in the germline V gene. The CDR3 coding sequence is TGTGCCAGCAGCGTAGGAATGAGCACCGGGGAGCTGTTTTTT. Amino acids: CASSVGMSTGELFF.

Here the CDR3 reads CASSLGGEPQHF. The CDR3 nucleotides read TGTGCCAGCAGCTTGGGGGGGGAACCCCAGCATTTT. This chain joins TRBV5-5 and TRBJ1-5; D perhaps matches TRBD1 (5 bases). The CDR3 extends over 12 amino acids. CDR1 SGHKS and CDR2 YYEKEE come from the germline V gene (reference sequence). V was pared by 0 bases and J by 10 bases, with 8 bases between.

The chain couples TRBV7-2 to TRBJ1-6; D perhaps matches TRBD1 (5 bases). The germline V gene has CDR1 SGHTA and CDR2 FQGNSA. The CDR3 extends over 13 amino acids. The ends were cut back, 7 bases at V and 8 bases at J, with 12 bases in the middle. The CDR3 region has the DNA TGTGCCAGCAACGACAGAGCCGATTCACCCCTCCACTTT. It is translated as CASNDRADSPLHF.

The CDR3 is CASSLTSGELYEQYF. CDR3 coding DNA: TGTGCCAGCAGCTTGACTAGCGGGGAGCTCTACGAGCAGTACTTC. The chain links TRBV5-4 to TRBJ2-7, with 10 bases fitting TRBD2. With 1 base clipped from V and 3 bases from J, the junction kept 4 bases outside the gene matches. The CDR3 spans 15 residues. In germline, CDR1 is SGHNT, CDR2 YYREEE (reference sequence).

The gene calls are TRBV5-1 and TRBJ2-1, with TRBD1 identical over 8 bases. The CDR3 consists of 16 residues. Trimming took 0 bases from V and 8 from J; bases not matched to a gene: 10. The V gene's germline CDR1 is SGHRS and CDR2 YFSETQ. CDR3 DNA: TGCGCCAGCAGCTTGGGGGGGACAGGACCGGGCGATGAGCAGTTCTTC. Translated: CASSLGGTGPGDEQFF.

This clone was recorded once. Here the CDR3 reads CASSPRGTTDTQYF. The DNA of the CDR3 is TGTGCCAGCAGCCCCCGGGGGACCACAGATACGCAGTATTTT. The chain links TRBV9 to TRBJ2-3; D perhaps matches TRBD2 (6 bases). Germline CDR1 reads SGDLS; CDR2 reads YYNGEE. The ends were cut back, 4 bases at V and 2 bases at J, with 11 bases in the middle. This CDR3 is built from 14 residues.

The rearrangement links TRBV7-9 to TRBJ2-7; 9 nucleotides match TRBD1. The CDR3 has 16 amino acids. CDR1 is SEHNR, CDR2 FQNEAQ, per germline (reference sequence). Trimming took 5 bases from V and 3 from J; bases not matched to a gene: 11. CDR3 DNA sequence: TGTGCCAGCAGCGCGCCTGGGACAGGGCTGGGCTACGAGCAGTACTTC. This codes for CASSAPGTGLGYEQYF.

The chain joins TRBV14 to TRBJ2-7; maybe TRBD1 (6 bases). Germline V gives CDR1 SGHDN, CDR2 FVKESK. V was cut by 1 base and J by 2 bases, with 9 bases left in between. CDR3 length equals 14 residues. The CDR3 nucleotides read TGTGCCAGCAGCCAAGTTACAGGGACCTACGAGCAGTACTTC. It specifies CASSQVTGTYEQYF.

This chain connects TRBV27 to TRBJ2-3; TRBD2 matches 8 bases. The J segment lost 2 bases and the V segment lost 6 bases, leaving 10 bases of the junction unmatched. CDR3 size: 16 residues. Per the germline V gene, CDR1 is MNHEY and CDR2 is SMNVEV (reference sequence). The CDR3 loop reads CASSPLGAGDTDTQYF. DNA for the CDR3: TGTGCCAGCAGCCCTCTAGGAGCGGGGGACACAGATACGCAGTATTTT.

This clone showed up just once. This sequence joins TRBV9 and TRBJ1-3, with a possible D match to TRBD1 (6 bases). Germline loops: CDR1 SGDLS, CDR2 YYNGEE. Trimming cost V 2 bases and J 2 bases, with 14 bases left between them. The CDR3 extends over 16 amino acids. CDR3 protein: CASSVTGQVTGNTIYF. CDR3 coding DNA: TGTGCCAGCAGCGTTACAGGGCAAGTAACTGGAAACACCATATATTTT.

The CDR3 bases are TGTGCCAGTAGTGCAGCCCCCGGGACAGCTTACAATGAGCAGTTCTTC. Protein sequence: CASSAAPGTAYNEQFF. This chain connects TRBV19 to TRBJ2-1; 7 bases map to TRBD1. This CDR3 comprises 16 residues. The trim removed 5 bases at V and 4 bases at J, leaving 11 bases unmatched. The germline gives CDR1 LNHDA, CDR2 SQIVND (reference sequence).

The chain combines TRBV30 with TRBJ1-2; tentatively, D is TRBD1 (5 bases). Germline CDR1 GTSNPN, CDR2 SVGIG (reference sequence). The CDR3 extends over 16 amino acids. Between the trimmed V and J ends, which lost 0 bases and 8 bases, there was a span of 22 bases. The CDR3 sequence is CAWSVYVAGSTGGYTF. CDR3 sequence (DNA): TGTGCCTGGAGTGTATACGTCGCAGGGTCGACCGGAGGCTACACCTTC.

In regard to this clone: Distinct nucleotide sequences in the sample also encode this CDR3. The genes are TRBV11-2 and TRBJ1-5; possibly TRBD1 for D (6 bases). Trimming removed 0 bases at V and 7 bases at J, with 7 bases between. Germline CDR1 and CDR2: SGHAT and FQNNGV. The CDR3 contains 13 residues. The CDR3: CASSLDRGQPQHF. DNA for the CDR3: TGTGCCAGCAGCTTAGACAGGGGACAGCCCCAGCATTTT.

The V and J genes are TRBV19 and TRBJ2-1; a weak D match, TRBD1 (5 bases). In germline, CDR1 is LNHDA, CDR2 SQIVND (reference sequence). V dropped 7 bases and J dropped 3 bases, with 10 bases sitting between them. CDR3 length: 13 amino acids. CDR3 residues: CASIDDSYNEQFF. The DNA of the CDR3 is TGTGCCAGTATCGATGACAGCTACAATGAGCAGTTCTTC.

V and J are TRBV5-1 and TRBJ2-4; D gene unclear. CDR1 is SGHRS, CDR2 YFSETQ, per germline. CDR3 length equals 12 residues. Trimming cost V 2 bases and J 6 bases, with 6 bases left between them. CDR3: CASSFGGNIQYF. The CDR3 DNA sequence: TGCGCCAGCAGCTTCGGTGGAAACATTCAGTACTTC.